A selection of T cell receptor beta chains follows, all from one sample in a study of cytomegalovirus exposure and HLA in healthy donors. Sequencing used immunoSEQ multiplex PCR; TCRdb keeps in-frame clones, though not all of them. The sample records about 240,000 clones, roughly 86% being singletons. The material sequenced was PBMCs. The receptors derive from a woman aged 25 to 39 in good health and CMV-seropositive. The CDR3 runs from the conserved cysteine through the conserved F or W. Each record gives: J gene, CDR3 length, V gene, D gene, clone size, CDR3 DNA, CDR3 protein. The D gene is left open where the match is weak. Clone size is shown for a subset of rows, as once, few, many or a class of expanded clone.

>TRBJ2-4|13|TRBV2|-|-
TGTGCCAGCAGTGTATTCCTGGAGGACATTCAGTACTTC
CASSVFLEDIQYF
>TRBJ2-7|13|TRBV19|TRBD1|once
TGTGCCAGCCGACCGGGACAGGGGATCGGGCAGTACTTC
CASRPGQGIGQYF
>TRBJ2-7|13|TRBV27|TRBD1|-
TGTGCCAGCAGTCTAGACAGGGTAGCCGAGCAGTACTTC
CASSLDRVAEQYF
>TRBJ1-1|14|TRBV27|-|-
TGTGCCAGCAGTTTTCATGGGGCGAACACTGAAGCTTTCTTT
CASSFHGANTEAFF
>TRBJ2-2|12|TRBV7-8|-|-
TGTGCCAGCTACAGGCCGGCCGGGGAGCTGTTTTTT
CASYRPAGELFF
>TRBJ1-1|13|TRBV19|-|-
TGTGCCAGTAGACTCCGTGGGGGGGGTGAAGCTTTCTTT
CASRLRGGGEAFF
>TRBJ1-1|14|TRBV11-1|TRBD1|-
TGTGCCAGCGGGACAGAGAGCATGAACACTGAAGCTTTCTTT
CASGTESMNTEAFF
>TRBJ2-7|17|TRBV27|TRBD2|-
TGTGCCAGCAGCTCCATCACTAGCGGGAGGGAGTGGGACGAGCAGTACTTC
CASSSITSGREWDEQYF
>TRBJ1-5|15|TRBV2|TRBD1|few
TGTGCCAGCCGAAGGCCGGGACAGGGAGGTCAGCCCCAGCATTTT
CASRRPGQGGQPQHF
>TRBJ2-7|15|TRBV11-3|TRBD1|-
TGTGCCAGCAGCCCCATGGGGACAGGGTTCTACGAGCAGTACTTC
CASSPMGTGFYEQYF
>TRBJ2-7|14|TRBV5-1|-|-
TGCGCCAGCACCGAAACAGGTCTCAGGTACGAGCAGTACTTC
CASTETGLRYEQYF
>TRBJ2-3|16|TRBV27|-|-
TGTGCCAGCAGTTTATTCTCCAGGGCCTCCACAGATACGCAGTATTTT
CASSLFSRASTDTQYF
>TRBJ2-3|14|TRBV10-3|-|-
TGTGCCATCAGTGAGGACAGGACCGCAGGTACGCAGTATTTT
CAISEDRTAGTQYF
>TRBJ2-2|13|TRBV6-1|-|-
TGTGCCAGCTCCCTGACTAGTACCGGGGAGCTGTTTTTT
CASSLTSTGELFF
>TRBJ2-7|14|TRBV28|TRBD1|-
TGTGCCAGCAGCAACAGCTGGACAGGGGACCGACAGTACTTC
CASSNSWTGDRQYF
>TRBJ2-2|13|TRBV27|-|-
TGTGCCAGCAGTTTCCGAGGCGCCGGGGAGCTGTTTTTT
CASSFRGAGELFF
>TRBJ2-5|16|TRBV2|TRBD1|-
TGTGCCAACACCGGGCCAGGGGGCCTCCTCCAAGAGACCCAGTACTTC
CANTGPGGLLQETQYF
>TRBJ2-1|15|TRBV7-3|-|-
TGTGCCAGCAGCTTAAGTGTTCTAGCTAGAGATGAGCAGTTCTTC
CASSLSVLARDEQFF
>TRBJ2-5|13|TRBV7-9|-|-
TGTGCCAGCAGCCACGCGGCAGGGGAGACCCAGTACTTC
CASSHAAGETQYF
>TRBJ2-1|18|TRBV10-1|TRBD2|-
TGCGCCAGCAGTGACAGACTAGCGGGAAGAACGAACTACAATGAGCAGTTCTTC
CASSDRLAGRTNYNEQFF
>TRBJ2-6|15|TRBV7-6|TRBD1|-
TGTGCCAGCAGTTTGACAGGGCGGGGGGCCAACGTCCTGACTTTC
CASSLTGRGANVLTF
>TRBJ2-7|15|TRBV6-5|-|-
TGTGCCAGCAGTTACGGGGGTGGGGGGACCTACGAGCAGTACTTC
CASSYGGGGTYEQYF
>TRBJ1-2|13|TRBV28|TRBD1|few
TGTGCCAGCCTCCGACAGGGTAACTATGGCTACACCTTC
CASLRQGNYGYTF
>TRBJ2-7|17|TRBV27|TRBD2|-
TGTGCCAGCAGTCCGACTTTTCTAGCGGGGGGGGGCTACGAGCAGTACTTC
CASSPTFLAGGGYEQYF
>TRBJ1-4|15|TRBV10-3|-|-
TGTGCCATCAGTGAGGGGCCGAATACACATGAAAAACTGTTTTTT
CAISEGPNTHEKLFF
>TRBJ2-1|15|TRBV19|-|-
TGTGCCAGTAGTATGGGGCGGGACTTATACAATGAGCAGTTCTTC
CASSMGRDLYNEQFF
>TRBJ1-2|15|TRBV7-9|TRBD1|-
TGTGCCAGCAGTTTAACCACAACAGGGGCGCATGGCTACACCTTC
CASSLTTTGAHGYTF
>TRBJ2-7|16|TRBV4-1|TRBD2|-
TGCGCCAGCAGCCAAGTAGAGCTAGCGGGAGATTACGAGCAGTACTTC
CASSQVELAGDYEQYF
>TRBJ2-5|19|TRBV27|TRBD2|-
TGTGCCAGCAGTTCCTATTCGTTACTAGCGGGAGGGCCGCGCGGGACCCAGTACTTC
CASSSYSLLAGGPRGTQYF
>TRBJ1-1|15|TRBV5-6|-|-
TGTGCCAGCAGCTTGTTATTTATCGAGGGCACTGAAGCTTTCTTT
CASSLLFIEGTEAFF
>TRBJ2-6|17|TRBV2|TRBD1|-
TGTGCCAGCAGTGAGCCAGGGGGCCCCTCTGGGGCCAACGTCCTGACTTTC
CASSEPGGPSGANVLTF
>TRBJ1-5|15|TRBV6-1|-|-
TGTGCCAGCCGGACAGACGATTATAGCAATCAGCCCCAGCATTTT
CASRTDDYSNQPQHF
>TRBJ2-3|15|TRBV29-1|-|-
TGCAGCGTCCCCTGGATGGGGCAATTTACAGATACGCAGTATTTT
CSVPWMGQFTDTQYF
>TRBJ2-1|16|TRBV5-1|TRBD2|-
TGCGCCAGCTCGTTACTAGCGGCAATCTCCTACAATGAGCAGTTCTTC
CASSLLAAISYNEQFF
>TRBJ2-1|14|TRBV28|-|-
TGTGCCAGCCGGGATGGAGGGTCCCACAATGAGCAGTTCTTC
CASRDGGSHNEQFF
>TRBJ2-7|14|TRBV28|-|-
TGTGCCAGCAGTTACTACACAAGGCTCCACGAGCAGTACTTC
CASSYYTRLHEQYF
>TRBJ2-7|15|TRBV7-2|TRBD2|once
TGTGCCAGCAGGGGACCAACTAGCGGCCGCTACGAGCAGTACTTC
CASRGPTSGRYEQYF
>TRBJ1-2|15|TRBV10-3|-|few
TGTGCCATCAGTGAGTCTCAGACGACCGGCGGTGGCTACACCTTC
CAISESQTTGGGYTF
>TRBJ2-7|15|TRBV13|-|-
TGTGCCAGCAGCTCACGAGCGGGCCTTTCCTACGAGCAGTACTTC
CASSSRAGLSYEQYF
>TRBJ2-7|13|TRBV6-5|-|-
TGTGCCAGCAGTTACTCGTCCAGTTACGAGCAGTACTTC
CASSYSSSYEQYF
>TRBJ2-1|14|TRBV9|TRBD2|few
TGTGCCAGCAGCCCAGGACTAGCGGGAGATGAGCAGTTCTTC
CASSPGLAGDEQFF
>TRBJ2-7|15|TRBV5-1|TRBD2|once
TGCGCCAGCAGCGTTACCGGGACTAAATCCTACGAGCAGTACTTC
CASSVTGTKSYEQYF
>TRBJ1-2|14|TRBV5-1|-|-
TGCGCCAGCAGCTTAAGGACAGAGAACTATGGCTACACCTTC
CASSLRTENYGYTF
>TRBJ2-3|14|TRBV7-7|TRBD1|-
TGTGCCAGCAGCTCTGGGACAGACACAGATACGCAGTATTTT
CASSSGTDTDTQYF
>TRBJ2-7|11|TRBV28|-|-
TGTGCCAGCAGAACCCCGGCGAGGTGGTACTTC
CASRTPARWYF
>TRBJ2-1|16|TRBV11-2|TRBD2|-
TGTGCCAGCAGCTTAGGTTTGCGGGAGTGGAACAATGAGCAGTTCTTC
CASSLGLREWNNEQFF
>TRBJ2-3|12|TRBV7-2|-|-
TGTGCCAGCAGCCCGCCGAGGGGGACGCAGTATTTT
CASSPPRGTQYF
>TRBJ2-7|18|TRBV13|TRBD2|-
TGTGCCAGCCGCCCGGTCCACGAGCGGGAGACCCCGGAGTACGAGCAGTACTTC
CASRPVHERETPEYEQYF
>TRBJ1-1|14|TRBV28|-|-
TGTGCCAGCAGTTTAGCGGGGGGTGACACTGAAGCTTTCTTT
CASSLAGGDTEAFF
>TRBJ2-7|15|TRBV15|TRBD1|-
TGTGCCACCAGCAGATCCGGGACAGGGAACGACGAGCAGTACTTC
CATSRSGTGNDEQYF
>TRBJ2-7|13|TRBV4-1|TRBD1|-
TGCGCCAGCAGCCGAACTCGACAGGGCGAGCAGTACTTC
CASSRTRQGEQYF
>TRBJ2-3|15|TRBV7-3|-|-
TGTGCCAGCAGCTTACTCGCGGGACCCACAGATACGCAGTATTTT
CASSLLAGPTDTQYF
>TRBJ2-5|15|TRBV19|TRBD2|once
TGTGCCAGTAGCAAGATAGCGGGAGGTAAACAGACCCAGTACTTC
CASSKIAGGKQTQYF
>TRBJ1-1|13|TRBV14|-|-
TGTGCCAGCTCTTTTGGAGGAGGCACTGAAGCTTTCTTT
CASSFGGGTEAFF
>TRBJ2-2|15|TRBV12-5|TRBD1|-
TGTGCTAGTCGTTCCGGGACAGGGGGCCCCGGGGAGCTGTTTTTT
CASRSGTGGPGELFF
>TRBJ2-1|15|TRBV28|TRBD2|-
TGTGCCAGCAGAACAACTAGCGGGAGCATCGGTGAGCAGTTCTTC
CASRTTSGSIGEQFF
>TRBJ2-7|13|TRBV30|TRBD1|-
TGTGCGATTCATTTGGGACAGGGAAGCGAGCAGTACTTC
CAIHLGQGSEQYF
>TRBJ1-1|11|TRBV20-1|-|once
TGCAGTGCTAACAGGAACACTGAAGCTTTCTTT
CSANRNTEAFF
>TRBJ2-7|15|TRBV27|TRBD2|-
TGTGCCAGCAGTTCAGCAGGACTAGCGGCCTACGAGCAGTACTTC
CASSSAGLAAYEQYF